This entry concerns a single T cell receptor beta chain. Its antigen is as yet unknown. The V gene end was trimmed by 3 bases and the J gene end by 5 bases; junction bases not matched to a gene: 10. The CDR3 sequence is 16 residues long. Per the germline V gene, CDR1 is MDHEN and CDR2 is SYDVKM. This sample stems from a study of cytomegalovirus exposure and HLA in healthy donors. Points from the study as a whole: Previously analyzed data showed that most TCR beta V segments were productive at a frequency of about 87% or about 30%.

Use of 60 Vbeta and 13 Jbeta primers characterized the PCR. Only in-frame clones appear in the TCRdb table, and some are missing; sequencing was by immunoSEQ multiplex PCR. The sample holds 110,000 to 150,000 clones, about 75% seen once. The sample comprised PBMCs. This TCR was recovered from a man younger than 45 in good health and CMV-seronegative. V usage is TRBV28 and J usage is TRBJ2-3, with TRBD1 matching over 8 bases. CDR3 residues: CASSLPPHTGGDTQYF. In DNA form, the CDR3 reads TGTGCCAGCAGTTTGCCTCCTCACACAGGGGGAGATACGCAGTATTTT.